Presented here are 21 T cell receptor beta chains from one specimen sequenced in a study of CD8+ T cells in alopecia areata. RNA extraction was followed by reverse transcription into cDNA, which acted as the sequencing template. Sequencing used immunoSEQ multiplex PCR; TCRdb keeps in-frame clones, though not all of them. The sample records about 250,000 clones, approximately 61% being singletons. The sample in question was CD4+ T cells sorted from blood, obtained at week 0. Receptor source: a human donor with alopecia areata.

Only one count was recorded for this clone. This chain links TRBV18 with TRBJ1-2; D unclear. V lost 1 base and J 2 bases, leaving 11 bases between the germline ends. CDR1 is KGHSH, CDR2 LQKENI, per germline. This CDR3 comprises 15 residues. CDR3 amino acids: CASSPRPGRNYGYTF. CDR3 coding DNA: TGTGCCAGCTCACCACGTCCCGGACGAAACTATGGCTACACCTTC.

V is TRBV9 and J is TRBJ1-2; TRBD1 is a possible D gene (6 bases). The length of the CDR3 is 13 residues. The germline gives CDR1 SGDLS, CDR2 YYNGEE. V lost 7 bases and J lost 2, with 12 bases in between. Here the CDR3 reads CASASGQNYGYTF. The CDR3 DNA sequence: TGTGCCAGCGCTTCGGGACAAAACTATGGCTACACCTTC.

This chain uses TRBV5-1 with TRBJ2-7; D possibly uses TRBD1 or TRBD2 (5 bases each). Per germline, CDR1 SGHRS and CDR2 YFSETQ. There are 14 residues in the CDR3. Trimming removed 6 bases at V and 0 bases at J, with 13 bases between. In nucleotides, the CDR3 is TGCGCCAGCATCCCGGGACCGAGCTCCTACGAGCAGTACTTC. Translated, it gives CASIPGPSSYEQYF.

This chain uses TRBV5-4 with TRBJ2-7; D unclear. This CDR3 comprises 11 residues. Trimming stripped 3 bases from V and 4 bases from J, with 5 bases between. Germline V gene data show CDR1 as SGHNT and CDR2 as YYREEE (reference sequence). This CDR3 is CASSSAYEQYF. The CDR3 DNA sequence: TGTGCCAGCAGCTCCGCGTACGAGCAGTACTTC.

The chain uses TRBV10-3 and TRBJ2-7; 8 bases fit TRBD1. J lost 7 bases, V lost 6 bases, and 8 bases had no gene match. The CDR3 loop spans 13 amino acids. CDR1 is ENHRY, CDR2 SYGVKD, per germline. CDR3 nucleotides: TGTGCCATCAGCGGGACAGGACCACGGGAGCAGTACTTC. Translating gives CAISGTGPREQYF.

This clone was detected ten times or more. The chain employs TRBV27 and TRBJ2-7, with 7 bases fitting TRBD1. V lost 3 bases, J lost 0 bases, and 2 bases stayed unmatched. The germline V gene has CDR1 MNHEY and CDR2 SMNVEV (reference sequence). This CDR3 region has 14 residues. This CDR3 is CASSLRTGSYEQYF. CDR3 DNA: TGTGCCAGCAGTTTGCGGACAGGCTCCTACGAGCAGTACTTC.

The gene calls are TRBV11-2 and TRBJ1-6; D call uncertain. V dropped 5 bases and J dropped 13 bases, with 12 bases sitting between them. Germline V gene lookup returns CDR1 SGHAT and CDR2 FQNNGV. CDR3 length equals 12 residues. Written as DNA, the CDR3 is TGTGCCAGCAGCCCACCCCTGGCGCCCCTCCACTTT. Translating gives CASSPPLAPLHF.

The CDR3 loop reads CASSVVFGVLTF. The CDR3 DNA sequence: TGTGCCAGCAGCGTAGTTTTTGGGGTCCTGACTTTC. The chain joins TRBV9 to TRBJ2-6; D unclear. Per the germline V gene, CDR1 is SGDLS and CDR2 is YYNGEE. V was shortened by 0 bases and J by 13 bases, with 8 bases between the two germline ends. The CDR3 runs to 12 residues.

V and J are TRBV29-1 and TRBJ2-3, with TRBD2 identical over 12 bases. Losses at the gene ends were 3 bases for V and 4 bases for J; bases not matched to a gene: 11. CDR1 and CDR2 from the germline V gene are SQVTM and ANQGSEA. The CDR3 has 17 residues. As DNA, the CDR3 is TGCAGCGTTGATGCGCGACTAGCGGGGGCAGCAGCAGATACGCAGTATTTT. Encoded protein: CSVDARLAGAAADTQYF.

The V and J genes are TRBV5-1 and TRBJ2-5; D may be TRBD1 (6 bases). Germline CDR1 SGHRS, CDR2 YFSETQ. The V and J ends lost 2 bases and 2 bases respectively, with 10 bases between them. CDR3 size: 14 residues. The chain's CDR3 is CASSFTTGQETQYF. The CDR3 DNA reads TGCGCCAGCAGCTTTACGACAGGACAAGAGACCCAGTACTTC.

The V gene is TRBV7-9, the J gene TRBJ2-3; D might be TRBD2 (6 bases). This CDR3 spans 15 amino acids. The V end was cut by 3 bases, the J end by 3 bases, with 13 bases between. Germline V gives CDR1 SEHNR, CDR2 FQNEAQ (reference sequence). The CDR3 protein is CASSLRGLWTDTQYF. In nucleotides, the CDR3 is TGTGCCAGCAGCTTGCGGGGTTTGTGGACAGATACGCAGTATTTT.

The chain joins TRBV6-5 to TRBJ1-1; D ambiguous. This CDR3 has 15 amino acids. From germline, CDR1 is MNHEY and CDR2 SVGAGI. Trimming cost V 6 bases and J 5 bases, with 19 bases left between them. In nucleotides, the CDR3 is TGTGCCAGCAGGACGCCTCGGGTGGGAAGGACTGAAGCTTTCTTT. Translated: CASRTPRVGRTEAFF.

This clone has a handful of counts. The chain combines TRBV10-3 with TRBJ2-1, with a tentative D call TRBD2 (5 bases). The germline V and J ends were trimmed by 7 bases and 0 bases, with 10 bases remaining between them. Germline V gene lookup returns CDR1 ENHRY and CDR2 SYGVKD. This CDR3 comprises 14 residues. The CDR3 loop reads CAIKLGSSYNEQFF. CDR3 sequence (DNA): TGTGCCATCAAGTTGGGGAGCTCCTACAATGAGCAGTTCTTC.

V usage is TRBV29-1 and J usage is TRBJ2-7; no reliable D call. Germline CDR1 SQVTM, CDR2 ANQGSEA. CDR3 length: 9 amino acids. V lost 5 bases to trimming and J lost 4 bases, with 3 bases between them. CDR3 DNA: TGCAGCGTTCCATACGAGCAGTACTTC. It codes for CSVPYEQYF.

The DNA for the CDR3 is TGTGCCGGAACGGTCGTCTACGAGCAGTACTTC. This translates into CAGTVVYEQYF. The chain recombines TRBV30 with TRBJ2-7; D remains unclear. Germline V gene data show CDR1 as GTSNPN and CDR2 as SVGIG (reference sequence). The V end was cut by 8 bases, the J end by 3 bases, with 11 bases between. The CDR3 consists of 11 residues.

There are a few counts of this clone. The CDR3 here is CASSPNLSGNTIYF. The CDR3 DNA reads TGTGCCAGCAGCCCGAACCTCTCTGGAAACACCATATATTTT. The V gene is TRBV7-2, the J gene TRBJ1-3; D not certain. The CDR3 spans 14 residues. Germline V gene sequence: CDR1 SGHTA, CDR2 FQGNSA. Trimming pared 5 bases from V and 0 bases from J, leaving 8 bases between.

This clone was recorded a few times. The V gene is TRBV4-2, the J gene TRBJ1-6, with D perhaps matching TRBD1 (5 bases). This CDR3 has 15 residues. V dropped 0 bases and J dropped 10 bases, with 13 bases sitting between them. In germline, CDR1 is LGHNA, CDR2 YNFKEQ. CDR3 DNA: TGTGCCAGCAGCCAAGATTCCCAGGGAGTCTCACCCCTCCACTTT. It yields the protein CASSQDSQGVSPLHF.

J is TRBJ2-5 and V is TRBV10-3; TRBD2 matches 10 bases. V lost 3 bases and J lost 4; bases outside the gene matches: 11. The CDR3 covers 17 residues. Germline V lookup: CDR1 ENHRY, CDR2 SYGVKD. CDR3 loop: CAISELERGGLLETQYF. In DNA, the CDR3 is TGTGCCATCAGTGAATTGGAGCGGGGGGGCCTCTTAGAGACCCAGTACTTC.

This clone has only a few counts. The chain recombines TRBV13 with TRBJ2-1, with D hard to call. Germline V gene data show CDR1 as PRHDT and CDR2 as FYEKMQ (reference sequence). This CDR3 spans 12 amino acids. Trimming shortened V by 3 bases and J by 3 bases, and 3 bases separated the two germline ends. The CDR3 loop is CASSLSYNEQFF. CDR3 coding DNA: TGTGCCAGCAGCTTGAGCTACAATGAGCAGTTCTTC.

This chain connects TRBV6-5 to TRBJ2-2; D unclear. The CDR3 covers 13 residues. Germline-derived CDR1 and CDR2 are MNHEY and SVGAGI. Trimming removed 8 bases at V and 3 bases at J, with 10 bases between. The CDR3 DNA follows: TGTGCCAGCTCCCCAACCCACACCGGGGAGCTGTTTTTT. Translation: CASSPTHTGELFF.

V is TRBV5-6 and J is TRBJ1-2; D is possibly TRBD1 (6 bases). This CDR3 spans 14 amino acids. V gave up 0 bases and J gave up 7 bases, with 13 bases separating them. Germline values: CDR1 SGHDT, CDR2 YYEEEE. The CDR3 sequence is CASSLGQGISGYTF. CDR3 DNA: TGTGCCAGCAGCTTGGGGCAGGGGATCAGTGGCTACACCTTC.